One and the same sample provided the 32 T cell receptor beta chains below, sequenced in a study of PD-L1 blockade in urothelial cancer (dated by TCRdb to 2017 to 2019). Reading the label with the study, this specimen's time point is: pretreatment peripheral blood. The library was obtained by the immunoSEQ multiplex PCR assay. TCRdb limited this immuneACCESS table to in-frame rearrangements with V and J called. A share of clones is missing; checked studies link under half to unresolved V genes, and the rest is unexplained. A total of tens of thousands of clones appear in this sample, 84% of them only once. The leading ten clones occupy around 1.9% of the sample. The sample was PBMCs, taken around atezolizumab (anti-PD-L1) treatment. The receptors come from a man aged 55 to 70 with urothelial cancer.

The chain recombines TRBV6-6 with TRBJ1-2, with D unresolved. Germline CDR1 and CDR2: MNHNY and SVGAGI (reference sequence). With 2 bases removed from V and 4 bases from J, the gap between germline ends came to 8 bases. CDR3 length: 13 residues. The CDR3 loop is CASSYGEGYGYTF. For the CDR3, the DNA is TGTGCCAGCAGTTACGGGGAGGGCTATGGCTACACCTTC.

The chain carries TRBV5-1 and TRBJ1-1; a possible D gene is TRBD1 (6 bases). From germline, CDR1 is SGHRS and CDR2 YFSETQ. Trimming removed 0 bases from V and 7 bases from J, with 16 bases in between. The CDR3 is 15 residues long. CDR3 sequence: CASSLATGGAGEAFF. CDR3 DNA: TGCGCCAGCAGCTTGGCGACCGGGGGGGCTGGTGAAGCTTTCTTT.

This sequence joins TRBV5-1 and TRBJ2-7; 11 bases agree with TRBD1. Losses at the gene ends were 4 bases for V and 3 bases for J; bases not matched to a gene: 3. The CDR3 length is 14 residues. Germline CDR1 is SGHRS and CDR2 is YFSETQ. The CDR3 sequence is CASSDGTGGYEQYF. Here the CDR3 DNA reads TGCGCCAGCAGCGACGGGACAGGGGGCTACGAGCAGTACTTC. The full variable domain, rest sourced from reference TRBV5-1 and TRBJ2-7, is KAGVTQTPRYLIKTRGQQVTLSCSPISGHRSVSWYQQTPGQGLQFLFEYFSETQRNKGNFPGRFSGRQFSNSRSEMNVSTLELGDSALYLCASSDGTGGYEQYFGPGTRLTVT.

The V gene is TRBV11-2, the J gene TRBJ1-1, with a weak D call TRBD1 (6 bases). The germline V and J ends were trimmed by 1 base and 1 base, with 16 bases remaining between them. The CDR3 length is 17 residues. Per the germline V gene, CDR1 is SGHAT and CDR2 is FQNNGV. The CDR3 DNA follows: TGTGCCAGCAGCTTAGGTTACAGGGCCCCAGAGAACACTGAAGCTTTCTTT. Protein product: CASSLGYRAPENTEAFF.

The genes are TRBV6-6 and TRBJ1-5; D uncertain. Trimming removed 5 bases from V and 8 bases from J, with 7 bases in between. Germline assignment: CDR1 MNHNY and CDR2 SVGAGI (reference sequence). This CDR3 has 11 residues. CDR3 in DNA: TGTGCCAGCAGTGATTTAGAGCCCCAGCATTTT. This encodes CASSDLEPQHF.

The chain combines TRBV7-2 with TRBJ2-1, with TRBD2 identical over 12 bases. Per the germline V gene, CDR1 is SGHTA and CDR2 is FQGNSA. The CDR3 is 16 residues long. The junction had 0 bases not matched to a gene; V was cut back by 2 bases and J by 1 base. CDR3 nucleotide sequence: TGTGCCAGCAGCTTAACTAGCGGGAGGTCCTACAATGAGCAGTTCTTC. This translates into CASSLTSGRSYNEQFF.

The chain combines TRBV7-2 with TRBJ2-1, with TRBD2 matching 9 bases. Germline assignment: CDR1 SGHTA and CDR2 FQGNSA. There are 12 residues in the CDR3. V lost 6 bases and J lost 9; bases outside the gene matches: 3. The CDR3 protein is CASRPSGIEQFF. The CDR3 DNA reads TGTGCCAGCAGACCTAGCGGGATTGAGCAGTTCTTC. The whole variable domain, remainder taken from reference TRBV7-2 and TRBJ2-1, is GAGVSQSPSNKVTEKGKDVELRCDPISGHTALYWYRQSLGQGLEFLIYFQGNSAPDKSGLPSDRFSAERTGGSVSTLTIQRTQQEDSAVYLCASRPSGIEQFFGPGTRLTVL.

The chain links TRBV10-3 to TRBJ2-1, with D maybe TRBD1 (6 bases). CDR1 and CDR2 from the germline V gene are ENHRY and SYGVKD. V lost 6 bases, J lost 7 bases, and 13 bases lay in between. This CDR3 region has 13 residues. DNA for the CDR3: TGTGCCATCAGCGTCAGGGGTGTGAATGAGCAGTTCTTC. Residues: CAISVRGVNEQFF.

V is TRBV7-9 and J is TRBJ1-2; D uncertain. The germline V gene encodes CDR1 SEHNR and CDR2 FQNEAQ (reference sequence). Trimming took 5 bases from V and 4 from J, leaving 17 bases between them. CDR3 length: 15 amino acids. CDR3: CASSMLRRQPYGYTF. In DNA form, the CDR3 reads TGTGCCAGCAGCATGTTGAGGCGGCAGCCCTATGGCTACACCTTC. The complete variable domain, with remaining parts taken from reference TRBV7-9 and TRBJ1-2, reads DTGVSQNPRHKITKRGQNVTFRCDPISEHNRLYWYRQTLGQGPEFLTYFQNEAQLEKSRLLSDRFSAERPKGSFSTLEIQRTEQGDSAMYLCASSMLRRQPYGYTFGSGTRLTVV.

The gene calls are TRBV10-2 and TRBJ1-6; 7 positions agree with TRBD1. This CDR3 comprises 16 residues. J lost 0 bases, V lost 1 base, and 0 bases had no gene match. Germline CDR1 WSHSY, CDR2 SAAADI. The CDR3 loop reads CASSEWDSSYNSPLHF. As DNA, the CDR3 is TGCGCCAGCAGTGAGTGGGACAGCTCCTATAATTCACCCCTCCACTTT.

This chain links TRBV10-3 with TRBJ1-1, with 7 bases identical to TRBD1. This CDR3 contains 13 residues. The germline V gene has CDR1 ENHRY and CDR2 SYGVKD. J lost 4 bases, V lost 5 bases, and 4 bases had no gene match. CDR3 in DNA: TGTGCCATCAGTTGGACAGGAGGCACTGAAGCTTTCTTT. Amino acids: CAISWTGGTEAFF.

The chain has TRBV4-3 and TRBJ2-7; 9 nucleotides agree with TRBD2. Unmatched junction bases numbered 7, after V lost 1 base and J lost 3 bases. Germline loops: CDR1 LGHNA, CDR2 YSLEER. This CDR3 region has 16 residues. The CDR3 protein is CASSQGATSGFYEQYF. CDR3 DNA sequence: TGCGCCAGCAGCCAAGGGGCAACTAGCGGGTTCTACGAGCAGTACTTC.

V usage is TRBV25-1 and J usage is TRBJ2-1; 10 positions agree with TRBD1. The trim removed 6 bases at V and 7 bases at J, leaving 6 bases unmatched. The CDR3 loop spans 14 amino acids. In germline, CDR1 is MGHDK, CDR2 SYGVNS. CDR3 sequence reads: CASSRQGAANEQFF. DNA of the CDR3: TGTGCCAGCAGCCGACAGGGGGCCGCGAATGAGCAGTTCTTC.

The V and J genes are TRBV5-4 and TRBJ1-2; D may be TRBD1 (5 bases). CDR1 is SGHNT and CDR2 is YYREEE in the germline V gene (reference sequence). The CDR3 loop spans 13 amino acids. V was trimmed by 4 bases and J by 7 bases, leaving 14 bases between them. CDR3 nucleotide sequence: TGTGCCAGCAGCCTCACAGGTTACAGTGGCTACACCTTC. Its translation: CASSLTGYSGYTF.

The V call is TRBV28, the J call TRBJ2-3, with D possibly being TRBD1 (6 bases). Trimming shortened V by 2 bases and J by 8 bases, and 26 bases separated the two germline ends. Germline V gene sequence: CDR1 MDHEN, CDR2 SYDVKM. CDR3 length: 18 residues. CDR3 amino acids: CASSLTQNAVWAQGTQYF. CDR3 sequence (DNA): TGTGCCAGCAGTTTAACCCAGAACGCAGTCTGGGCACAGGGTACGCAGTATTTT.

The chain employs TRBV7-9 and TRBJ1-2; 9 positions agree with TRBD1. After removal of 5 bases from V and 1 base from J, the junction contained 5 bases not matched to a gene. This CDR3 contains 15 residues. Germline CDR1 reads SEHNR; CDR2 reads FQNEAQ (reference sequence). The CDR3 loop reads CASSAEDRGNYGYTF. The CDR3 DNA reads as TGTGCCAGCAGCGCAGAGGACAGGGGTAACTATGGCTACACCTTC.

This rearrangement joins TRBV4-1 to TRBJ2-7; perhaps TRBD1 as D (5 bases). Germline V CDR1 and CDR2: MGHRA, YSYEKL. The CDR3 sequence is 14 residues long. Trimming shortened V by 0 bases and J by 4 bases, and 10 bases separated the two germline ends. The DNA for the CDR3 is TGCGCCAGCAGCCAAGAAGGGGCAGGGTACGAGCAGTACTTC. It specifies CASSQEGAGYEQYF.

V is TRBV6-1 and J is TRBJ1-1; perhaps TRBD1 as D (5 bases). The CDR3 is 15 amino acids. The V gene lost 4 bases and the J gene lost 1 base, with 13 bases spanning the gap. Germline V gene sequence: CDR1 MNHNS, CDR2 SASEGT. This CDR3 reads CASSGQRKKNTEAFF. The CDR3 bases are TGTGCCAGCAGTGGACAGAGAAAGAAGAACACTGAAGCTTTCTTT.

On this clone: A read error may produce the germline difference seen at one junction end. This chain joins TRBV2 and TRBJ1-5, with a tentative D call TRBD1 (6 bases). The CDR3 covers 15 residues. Per the germline V gene, CDR1 is SNHLY and CDR2 is FYNNEI. The CDR3 loop is CARSAPGHNNQPQHF. In DNA form, the CDR3 reads TGTGCCAGAAGTGCACCGGGACACAACAATCAGCCCCAGCATTTT.

The chain uses TRBV4-3 and TRBJ2-2; 7 bases line up with TRBD2. The CDR3 is 15 amino acids. Germline loops: CDR1 LGHNA, CDR2 YSLEER. The V and J ends lost 5 bases and 4 bases, in that order; junction bases with no gene match: 7. CDR3 sequence reads: CASSGAGVGTGELFF. In nucleotides, the CDR3 is TGCGCCAGCAGCGGCGCGGGAGTCGGCACCGGGGAGCTGTTTTTT.

This chain connects TRBV7-3 to TRBJ2-7, with 7 bases aligning to TRBD1. The CDR3 spans 13 residues. Germline trimming cut 5 bases from V and 7 bases from J; bases unmatched to any gene: 8. CDR1 is SGHTA and CDR2 is FQGTGA in the germline V gene. CDR3 in DNA: TGTGCCAGCAGCAGACAGGGTGTGGAGGAGCAGTACTTC. It codes for CASSRQGVEEQYF.

The chain's CDR3 is CASSIGTSGRRRYEQYF. The CDR3 DNA sequence: TGTGCCAGTAGCATCGGGACTAGCGGGAGGAGGAGGTACGAGCAGTACTTC. V and J are TRBV19 and TRBJ2-7, with TRBD2 matching 15 bases. Germline loops: CDR1 LNHDA, CDR2 SQIVND (reference sequence). There are 17 residues in the CDR3. The V segment lost 6 bases and the J segment 4 bases; nucleotides outside the gene matches: 10.

The chain employs TRBV7-9 and TRBJ1-1; D gene ambiguous. The germline V gene has CDR1 SEHNR and CDR2 FQNEAQ (reference sequence). V lost 1 base and J 10 bases, leaving 10 bases between the germline ends. The CDR3 length is 12 residues. CDR3 residues: CASSLVVRGAFF. CDR3 DNA sequence: TGTGCCAGCAGCTTAGTTGTCCGGGGAGCTTTCTTT.

The chain couples TRBV7-2 to TRBJ2-7; TRBD2 might be the D (6 bases). V was cut by 5 bases and J by 6 bases, with 20 bases left in between. Per germline, CDR1 SGHTA and CDR2 FQGNSA. CDR3 length: 15 residues. The CDR3: CASSGRGGRWGEQYF. The CDR3 DNA sequence: TGTGCCAGCAGCGGGCGGGGCGGCCGGTGGGGCGAGCAGTACTTC. The entire variable domain, with the rest obtained from reference TRBV7-2 and TRBJ2-7, is as follows: GAGVSQSPSNKVTEKGKDVELRCDPISGHTALYWYRQSLGQGLEFLIYFQGNSAPDKSGLPSDRFSAERTGGSVSTLTIQRTQQEDSAVYLCASSGRGGRWGEQYFGPGTRLTVT.

This clone was recorded only once. The chain recombines TRBV7-9 with TRBJ1-1; D call uncertain. The V end was cut by 4 bases, the J end by 5 bases, with 11 bases between. This CDR3 is 13 amino acids long. Germline CDR1 SEHNR, CDR2 FQNEAQ (reference sequence). CDR3 DNA sequence: TGTGCCAGCAGCTCCAATCCGAGTACTGAAGCTTTCTTT. Translating it yields CASSSNPSTEAFF. Full variable domain (rest looked up from reference TRBV7-9 and TRBJ1-1): DTGVSQNPRHKITKRGQNVTFRCDPISEHNRLYWYRQTLGQGPEFLTYFQNEAQLEKSRLLSDRFSAERPKGSFSTLEIQRTEQGDSAMYLCASSSNPSTEAFFGQGTRLTVV.

The chain uses TRBV29-1 and TRBJ1-2, with 8 bases lining up with TRBD1. The CDR3 sequence is 15 residues long. Germline assignment: CDR1 SQVTM and CDR2 ANQGSEA. After removal of 7 bases from V and 3 bases from J, the junction contained 13 bases not matched to a gene. The CDR3 DNA reads as TGCAGCGCCACACCAGCCAGGGGGCGAGACTATGGCTACACCTTC. It specifies CSATPARGRDYGYTF.

This chain uses TRBV2 with TRBJ1-3; TRBD1 agrees at 8 bases. The CDR3 spans 13 residues. Germline CDR1 reads SNHLY; CDR2 reads FYNNEI. Losses at the gene ends were 0 bases for V and 16 bases for J; bases not matched to a gene: 8. CDR3 sequence: CASSEALATGGYF. CDR3 DNA sequence: TGTGCCAGCAGTGAAGCGCTTGCAACAGGGGGGTATTTT.

J is TRBJ2-3 and V is TRBV6-5; D may be TRBD2 (6 bases). The CDR3 totals 13 residues. Germline CDR1 is MNHEY and CDR2 is SVGAGI. V shed 7 bases and J shed 7 bases, with 15 bases lying between them. CDR3 bases: TGTGCCAGCACCTATACGGCGGGAAATACGCAGTATTTT. Its translation: CASTYTAGNTQYF.

The chain couples TRBV4-2 to TRBJ2-7, with TRBD1 as a possible D gene (6 bases). V lost 0 bases, J lost 0 bases, and 15 bases lay in between. Germline V gives CDR1 LGHNA, CDR2 YNFKEQ. The CDR3 has 17 residues. DNA of the CDR3: TGTGCCAGCAGCCAAGAGCGAGGGAGACAGGTCTCCTACGAGCAGTACTTC. This gives the protein CASSQERGRQVSYEQYF.

Written as DNA, the CDR3 is TGTGCCAGCTCACCAAGTATCTCCCTAGCGGGAGCCGCTAGCACAGATACGCAGTATTTT. This codes for CASSPSISLAGAASTDTQYF. This chain uses TRBV18 with TRBJ2-3, with 10 nucleotides matching TRBD2. The CDR3 is 20 amino acids. Looked up from germline, CDR1 is KGHSH and CDR2 is LQKENI. Losses at the gene ends were 2 bases for V and 0 bases for J; bases not matched to a gene: 14.

The chain uses TRBV6-1 and TRBJ2-2; 7 nucleotides line up with TRBD1. Germline CDR1 MNHNS, CDR2 SASEGT. There are 15 residues in the CDR3. The V and J ends lost 5 bases and 3 bases, in that order; junction bases with no gene match: 6. CDR3 amino acids: CASSTGQTHTGELFF. CDR3 DNA sequence: TGTGCCAGCAGTACGGGACAGACTCACACCGGGGAGCTGTTTTTT.

DNA of the CDR3: TGCGCCAGCAGCCAAGACCGGACGATAAGCGGGGGGGTGGGATCCTACAATGAGCAGTTCTTC. Protein sequence: CASSQDRTISGGVGSYNEQFF. J is TRBJ2-1 and V is TRBV4-3, with 10 bases aligning to TRBD2. Trimming at V came to 0 bases and at J to 1 base, leaving 15 bases not matched to a gene. The V gene's germline CDR1 is LGHNA and CDR2 YSLEER. The CDR3 sequence is 21 residues long.